The 3 T cell receptor beta chains below all came from one sample that was sequenced in a study of OX40 agonist ivuxolimab in advanced cancers. Profiled with immunoSEQ multiplex PCR; TCRdb holds only in-frame clones, not every one. The data contain about 75,000 clones, roughly 87% of them singletons. The input for sequencing was CD4+ or CD8+ T cells sorted from blood, taken in a trial of the OX40 agonist ivuxolimab. The receptors stem from an adult with an advanced solid tumor such as melanoma, head and neck, liver or kidney cancer.

This clone is large by share. The sample has other DNA sequences that encode this CDR3 too. V is TRBV5-6 and J is TRBJ1-2, with D hard to call. CDR3 length equals 13 residues. Germline V gene data show CDR1 as SGHDT and CDR2 as YYEEEE. V was cut by 4 bases and J by 4 bases, with 11 bases left in between. The CDR3 region is CASSRDGPYGYTF. CDR3 sequence (DNA): TGTGCCAGCAGCCGAGACGGTCCCTATGGCTACACCTTC.

About this clone: This CDR3 is also generated by other DNA sequences in the sample. The chain employs TRBV28 and TRBJ1-1; D is undetermined. Germline CDR1 is MDHEN and CDR2 is SYDVKM. This CDR3 spans 12 amino acids. V was cut by 2 bases and J by 1 base, with 2 bases left in between. The CDR3 DNA follows: TGTGCCAGCAGTTTACAGAACACTGAAGCTTTCTTT. Protein: CASSLQNTEAFF.

The CDR3 protein is CASSDTGYNSPLHF. CDR3 bases: TGTGCCAGCAGTGACACAGGGTATAATTCACCCCTCCACTTT. The chain couples TRBV25-1 to TRBJ1-6, with D perhaps matching TRBD1 (6 bases). This CDR3 has 14 residues. In germline, CDR1 is MGHDK, CDR2 SYGVNS. The V end lost 3 bases, the J end lost 4 bases, and 7 bases lay between the germline ends.